This T cell receptor (beta chain) was documented in a study of Graves' ophthalmopathy and Graves' hyperthyroidism. Germline CDR1 MDHEN, CDR2 SYDVKM. The CDR3 is 14 amino acids. Trimming stripped 7 bases from V and 1 base from J, with 13 bases between. This clonotype was seen many times. As the template, RNA transcripts were used to amplify TCR beta CDR3 regions. HTBI primers served in a first-round RT-PCR, which a second-round multiplex PCR followed. TCRdb itself ran the multiplex PCR reads through MiXCR, one entry per CDR3 protein. The sample includes 200,000 to 250,000 distinct CDR3 sequences, under 30% of them seen just once.

The chain carries TRBV28 and TRBJ2-5; possibly TRBD2 for D (5 bases). The sequence was obtained from a man aged 45-65 years with Graves' ophthalmopathy. Source material: peripheral blood. CDR3 DNA: TGTGCCAGCACGTTTAGCGCGCGCCAAGAGACCCAGTACTTC. Its translation: CASTFSARQETQYF.